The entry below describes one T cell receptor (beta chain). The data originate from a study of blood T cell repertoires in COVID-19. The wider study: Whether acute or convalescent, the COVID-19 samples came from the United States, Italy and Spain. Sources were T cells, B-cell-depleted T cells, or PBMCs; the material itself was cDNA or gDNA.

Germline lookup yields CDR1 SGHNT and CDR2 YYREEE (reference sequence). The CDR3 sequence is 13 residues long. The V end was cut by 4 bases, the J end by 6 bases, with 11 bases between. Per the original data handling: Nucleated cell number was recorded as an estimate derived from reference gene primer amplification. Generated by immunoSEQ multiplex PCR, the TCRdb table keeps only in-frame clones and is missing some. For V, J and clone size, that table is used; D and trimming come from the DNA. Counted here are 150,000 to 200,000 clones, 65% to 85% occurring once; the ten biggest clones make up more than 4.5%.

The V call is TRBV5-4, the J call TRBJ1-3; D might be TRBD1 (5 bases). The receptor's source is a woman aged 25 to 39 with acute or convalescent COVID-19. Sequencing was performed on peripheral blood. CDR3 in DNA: TGTGCCAGCAGCGTGGACATAATAAACACCATATATTTT. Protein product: CASSVDIINTIYF.